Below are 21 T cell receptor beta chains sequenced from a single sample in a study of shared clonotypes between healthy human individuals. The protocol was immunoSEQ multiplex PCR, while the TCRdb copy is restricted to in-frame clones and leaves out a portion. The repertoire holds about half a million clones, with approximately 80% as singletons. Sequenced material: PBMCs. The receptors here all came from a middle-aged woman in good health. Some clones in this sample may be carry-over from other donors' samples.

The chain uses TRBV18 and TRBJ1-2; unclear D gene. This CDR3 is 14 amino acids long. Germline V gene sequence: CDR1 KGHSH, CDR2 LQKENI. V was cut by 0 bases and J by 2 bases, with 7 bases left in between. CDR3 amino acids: CASSPPKINYGYTF. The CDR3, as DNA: TGTGCCAGCTCACCACCGAAGATAAACTATGGCTACACCTTC.

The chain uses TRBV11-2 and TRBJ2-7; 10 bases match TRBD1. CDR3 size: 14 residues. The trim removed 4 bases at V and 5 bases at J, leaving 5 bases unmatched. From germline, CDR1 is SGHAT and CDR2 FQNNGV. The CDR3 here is CASSYGQGVNEQYF. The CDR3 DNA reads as TGTGCCAGCAGCTATGGACAGGGGGTCAACGAGCAGTACTTC.

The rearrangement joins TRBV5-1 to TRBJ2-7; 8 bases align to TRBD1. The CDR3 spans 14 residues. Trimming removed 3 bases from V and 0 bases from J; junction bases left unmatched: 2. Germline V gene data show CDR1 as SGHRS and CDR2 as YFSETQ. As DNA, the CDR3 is TGCGCCAGCAGCTGGGGACAGGTCTCCTACGAGCAGTACTTC. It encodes CASSWGQVSYEQYF.

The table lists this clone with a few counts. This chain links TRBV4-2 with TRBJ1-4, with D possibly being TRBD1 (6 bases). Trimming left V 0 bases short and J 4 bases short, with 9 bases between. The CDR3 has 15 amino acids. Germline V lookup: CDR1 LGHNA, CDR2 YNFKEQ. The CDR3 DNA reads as TGTGCCAGCAGCCAAGAGGGACAAGATAATGAAAAACTGTTTTTT. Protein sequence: CASSQEGQDNEKLFF.

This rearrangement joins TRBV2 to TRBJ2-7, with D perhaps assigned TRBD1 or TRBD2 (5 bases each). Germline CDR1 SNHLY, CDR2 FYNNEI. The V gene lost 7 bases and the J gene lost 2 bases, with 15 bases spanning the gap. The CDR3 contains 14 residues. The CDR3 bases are TGTGCCAGCAAGAGGGACCGACAAACCTACGAGCAGTACTTC. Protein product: CASKRDRQTYEQYF.

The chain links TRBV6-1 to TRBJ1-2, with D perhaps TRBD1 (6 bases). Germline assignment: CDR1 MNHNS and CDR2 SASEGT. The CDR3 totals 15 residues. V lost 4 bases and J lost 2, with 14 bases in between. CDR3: CASSVRDKENYGYTF. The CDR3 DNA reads TGTGCCAGCAGTGTTCGGGACAAGGAAAACTATGGCTACACCTTC.

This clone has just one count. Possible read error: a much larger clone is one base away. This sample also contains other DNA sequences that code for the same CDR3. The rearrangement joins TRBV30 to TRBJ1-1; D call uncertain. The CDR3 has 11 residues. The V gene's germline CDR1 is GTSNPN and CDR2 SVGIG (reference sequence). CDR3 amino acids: CAWRFQTEAFF. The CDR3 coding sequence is TGTGCCTGGAGATTTCAGACTGAGGCTTTCTTT.

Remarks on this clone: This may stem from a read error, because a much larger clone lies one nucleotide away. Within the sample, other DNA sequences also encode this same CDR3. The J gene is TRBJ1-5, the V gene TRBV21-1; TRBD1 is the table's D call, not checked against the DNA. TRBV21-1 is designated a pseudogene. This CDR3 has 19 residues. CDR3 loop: CASSKEVPGHSGGNQPQHF. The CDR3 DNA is TGTGCCAGCAGCAAGGAGGTCCCGGGACATTCCGGAGGCAATCAGCCCCAGCATTTT.

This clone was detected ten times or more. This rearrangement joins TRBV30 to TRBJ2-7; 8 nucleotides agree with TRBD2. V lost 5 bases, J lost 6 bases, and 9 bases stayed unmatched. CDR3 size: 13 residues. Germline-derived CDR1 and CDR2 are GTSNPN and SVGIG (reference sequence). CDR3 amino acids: CAWDGTGGPEQYF. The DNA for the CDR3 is TGTGCCTGGGATGGGACGGGGGGGCCCGAGCAGTACTTC.

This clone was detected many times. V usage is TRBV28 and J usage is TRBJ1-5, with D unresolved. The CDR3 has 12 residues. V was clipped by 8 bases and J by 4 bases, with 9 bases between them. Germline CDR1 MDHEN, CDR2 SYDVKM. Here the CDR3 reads CASSGWNQPQHF. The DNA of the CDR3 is TGTGCCAGCTCGGGGTGGAATCAGCCCCAGCATTTT.

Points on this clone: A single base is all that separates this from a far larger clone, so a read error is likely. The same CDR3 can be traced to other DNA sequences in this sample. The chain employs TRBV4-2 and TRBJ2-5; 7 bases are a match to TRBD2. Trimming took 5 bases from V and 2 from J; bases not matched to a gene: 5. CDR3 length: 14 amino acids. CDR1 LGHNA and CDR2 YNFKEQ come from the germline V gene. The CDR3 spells CASSGLADQETQYF. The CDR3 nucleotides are TGTGCCAGCAGCGGTCTAGCGGATCAAGAGACCCAGTACTTC.

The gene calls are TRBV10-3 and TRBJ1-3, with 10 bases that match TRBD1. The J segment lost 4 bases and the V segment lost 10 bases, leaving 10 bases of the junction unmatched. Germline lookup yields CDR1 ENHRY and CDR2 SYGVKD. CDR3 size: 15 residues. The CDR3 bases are TGTGCCACCGTACCGACAGGGGGCTGGGGAAACACCATATATTTT. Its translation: CATVPTGGWGNTIYF.

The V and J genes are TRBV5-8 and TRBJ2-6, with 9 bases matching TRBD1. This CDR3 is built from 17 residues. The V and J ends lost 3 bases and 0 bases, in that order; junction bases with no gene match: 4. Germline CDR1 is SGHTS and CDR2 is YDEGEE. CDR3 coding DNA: TGTGCCAGCAGCTGGGACAGGGCCAGCTCTGGGGCCAACGTCCTGACTTTC. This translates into CASSWDRASSGANVLTF.

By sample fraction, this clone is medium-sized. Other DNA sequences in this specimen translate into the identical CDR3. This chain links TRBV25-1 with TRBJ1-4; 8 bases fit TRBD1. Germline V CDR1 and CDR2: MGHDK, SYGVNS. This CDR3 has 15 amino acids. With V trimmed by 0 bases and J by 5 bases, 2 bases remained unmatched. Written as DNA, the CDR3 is TGTGCCAGCAGTGAATATACAGGGGGAAATGAAAAACTGTTTTTT. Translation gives CASSEYTGGNEKLFF.

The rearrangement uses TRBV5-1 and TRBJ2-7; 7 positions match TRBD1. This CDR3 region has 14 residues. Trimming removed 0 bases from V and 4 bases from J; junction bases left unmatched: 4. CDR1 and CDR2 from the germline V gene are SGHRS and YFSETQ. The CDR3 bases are TGCGCCAGCAGCTTGGATCCAGGGGGATACGAGCAGTACTTC. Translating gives CASSLDPGGYEQYF.

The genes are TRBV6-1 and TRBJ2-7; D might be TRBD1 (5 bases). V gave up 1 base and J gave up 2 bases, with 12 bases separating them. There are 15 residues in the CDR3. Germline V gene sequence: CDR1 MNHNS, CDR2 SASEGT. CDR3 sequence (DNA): TGTGCCAGCAGTGAAGTGGGCTCAGGGACCTACGAGCAGTACTTC. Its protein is CASSEVGSGTYEQYF.

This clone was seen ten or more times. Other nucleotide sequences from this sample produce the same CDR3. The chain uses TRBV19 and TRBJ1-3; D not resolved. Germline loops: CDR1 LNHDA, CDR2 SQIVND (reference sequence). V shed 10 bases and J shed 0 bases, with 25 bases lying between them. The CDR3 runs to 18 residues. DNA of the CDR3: TGTGCCACCCGCCTGGGAGGCAGACTCCGAAGCTCTGGAAACACCATATATTTT. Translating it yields CATRLGGRLRSSGNTIYF.

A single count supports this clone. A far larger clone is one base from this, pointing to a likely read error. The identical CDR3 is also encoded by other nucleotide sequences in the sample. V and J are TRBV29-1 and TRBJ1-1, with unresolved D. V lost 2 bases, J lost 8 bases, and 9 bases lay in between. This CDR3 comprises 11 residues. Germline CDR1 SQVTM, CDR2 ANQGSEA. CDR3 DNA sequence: TGCAGCGTTGAATATCGTGCAGAAGCTTTCTTT. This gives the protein CSVEYRAEAFF.

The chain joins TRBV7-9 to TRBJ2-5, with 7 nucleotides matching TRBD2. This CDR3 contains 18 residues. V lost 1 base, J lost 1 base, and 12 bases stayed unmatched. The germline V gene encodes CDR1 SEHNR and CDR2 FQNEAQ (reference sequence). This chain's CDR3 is CASSLGGLAANFQETQYF. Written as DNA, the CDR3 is TGTGCCAGCAGCTTAGGCGGCCTAGCGGCTAACTTCCAAGAGACCCAGTACTTC.

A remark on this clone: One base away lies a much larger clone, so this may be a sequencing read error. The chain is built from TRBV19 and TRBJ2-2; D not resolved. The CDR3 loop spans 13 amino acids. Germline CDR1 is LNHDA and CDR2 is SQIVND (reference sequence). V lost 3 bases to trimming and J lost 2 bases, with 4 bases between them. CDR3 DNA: TGTGCCAGTAGTATCGGCAACACCGGGGAGCTGTTTTTT. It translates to CASSIGNTGELFF. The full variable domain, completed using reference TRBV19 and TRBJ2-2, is DGGITQSPKYLFRKEGQNVTLSCEQNLNHDAMYWYRQDPGQGLRLIYYSQIVNDFQKGDIAEGYSVSREKKESFPLTVTSAQKNPTAFYLCASSIGNTGELFFGEGSRLTVL.

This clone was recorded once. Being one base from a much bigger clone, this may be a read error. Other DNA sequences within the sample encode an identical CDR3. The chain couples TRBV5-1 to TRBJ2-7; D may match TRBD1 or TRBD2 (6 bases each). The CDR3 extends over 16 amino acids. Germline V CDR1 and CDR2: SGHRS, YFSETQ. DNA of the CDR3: TGCGCCAGTAGCTTGTCAGGTTCGGGGGCGGGCTACGAGCAGTACTTC. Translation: CASSLSGSGAGYEQYF.